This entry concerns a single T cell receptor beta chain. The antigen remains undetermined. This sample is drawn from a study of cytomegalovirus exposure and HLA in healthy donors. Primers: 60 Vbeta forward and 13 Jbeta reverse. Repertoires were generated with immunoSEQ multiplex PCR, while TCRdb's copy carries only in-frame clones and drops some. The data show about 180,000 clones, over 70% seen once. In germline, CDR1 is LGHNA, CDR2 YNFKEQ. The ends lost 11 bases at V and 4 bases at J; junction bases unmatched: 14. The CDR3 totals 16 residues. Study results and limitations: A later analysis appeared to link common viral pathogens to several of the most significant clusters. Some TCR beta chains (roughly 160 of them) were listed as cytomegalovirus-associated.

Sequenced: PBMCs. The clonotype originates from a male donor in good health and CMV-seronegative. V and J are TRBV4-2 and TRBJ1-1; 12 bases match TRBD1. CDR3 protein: CAANVGQGAGGTEAFF. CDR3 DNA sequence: TGTGCCGCTAATGTGGGACAGGGGGCGGGGGGCACTGAAGCTTTCTTT.